This entry describes one T cell receptor (beta chain). Unmatched junction bases numbered 4, after V lost 5 bases and J lost 1 base. The CDR3 loop spans 15 amino acids. Germline CDR1 MDHEN, CDR2 SYDVKM. This sample is drawn from a study of blood T cell repertoires in COVID-19. In the original workflow: Reference gene primers were amplified, and this amplification served to estimate nucleated cell counts. Repertoires were generated with immunoSEQ multiplex PCR, while TCRdb's copy carries only in-frame clones and drops some. V and J calls and clone size are given by that table; D and trimming were obtained from the DNA. In the table there are about 45,000 clones, roughly 70% of which are singletons.

V gene TRBV28 combines with J gene TRBJ1-1; 10 bases line up with TRBD1. The receptor was derived from a man older than 75 with acute or convalescent COVID-19. Sample: peripheral blood. The CDR3 DNA sequence: TGTGCCAGCAGTCCGGGGGACAGGGGGAACACTGAAGCTTTCTTT. Its translation is CASSPGDRGNTEAFF.